A single sample is the source of the 9 T cell receptor beta chains below, sequenced in a study of blood T cell repertoires in COVID-19. The method was immunoSEQ multiplex PCR; TCRdb's version includes in-frame clones alone and lacks a portion of them. This table holds 200,000 to 250,000 clones, 86% found once. Sequenced material: peripheral blood. These receptors originate from a woman older than 75 with COVID-19, enrolled during active disease.

The chain carries TRBV7-2 and TRBJ1-3; D is perhaps TRBD1 (5 bases). V lost 1 base and J lost 3, with 10 bases in between. The CDR3 runs to 15 residues. CDR1 and CDR2 (germline): SGHTA, FQGNSA. CDR3 sequence (DNA): TGTGCCAGCAGCTTAGTTGGAGGGGTTGGAAACACCATATATTTT. Translated, it gives CASSLVGGVGNTIYF.

The J gene is TRBJ1-2, the V gene TRBV3-1 (or the pseudogene TRBV3-2); TRBD1 might be the D (5 bases). Germline V gene sequence: CDR1 LGHDT, CDR2 YNNKEL (reference sequence). The ends were cut back, 0 bases at V and 10 bases at J, with 9 bases in the middle. This CDR3 is built from 12 residues. CDR3 nucleotides: TGTGCCAGCAGCCAAGATAGCAGGGCCTACACCTTC. It codes for CASSQDSRAYTF.

The rearrangement joins TRBV25-1 to TRBJ1-3; D not resolved. The germline V gene encodes CDR1 MGHDK and CDR2 SYGVNS. V lost 6 bases to trimming and J lost 8 bases, with 17 bases between them. This CDR3 comprises 14 residues. DNA of the CDR3: TGTGCCAGCAGAAGGCGAGGGCGGTGGGACACCATATATTTT. Translated: CASRRRGRWDTIYF.

This clone was detected only a few times. The rearrangement uses TRBV9 and TRBJ1-2; 8 bases are shared with TRBD1. V was pared by 3 bases and J by 3 bases, with 7 bases of the junction left unmatched. Germline values: CDR1 SGDLS, CDR2 YYNGEE. The CDR3 loop spans 15 amino acids. CDR3 sequence: CASSDGQGGYYGYTF. For the CDR3, the DNA is TGTGCCAGCAGCGACGGACAGGGAGGGTACTATGGCTACACCTTC. The complete variable domain, with remaining parts taken from reference TRBV9 and TRBJ1-2, reads DSGVTQTPKHLITATGQRVTLRCSPRSGDLSVYWYQQSLDQGLQFLIQYYNGEERAKGNILERFSAQQFPDLHSELNLSSLELGDSALYFCASSDGQGGYYGYTFGSGTRLTVV.

CDR3 residues: CASSARGGSAYNEQFF. CDR3 sequence (DNA): TGCGCCAGCAGTGCACGGGGGGGGTCCGCCTACAATGAGCAGTTCTTC. The chain carries TRBV10-2 and TRBJ2-1; TRBD2 aligns across 8 bases. V lost 4 bases, J lost 2 bases, and 7 bases stayed unmatched. Germline loops: CDR1 WSHSY, CDR2 SAAADI. The CDR3 extends over 16 amino acids.

This rearrangement joins TRBV19 to TRBJ2-7, with D possibly being TRBD1 (6 bases). Trimming took 3 bases from V and 2 from J, leaving 8 bases between them. The CDR3 consists of 13 residues. Germline CDR1 reads LNHDA; CDR2 reads SQIVND (reference sequence). The CDR3 region has the DNA TGTGCCAGTAGTATTGCAGGGGCCTACGAGCAGTACTTC. This gives the protein CASSIAGAYEQYF.

This chain uses TRBV7-6 with TRBJ2-2; 12 bases fit TRBD2. The CDR3 runs 15 residues. Trimming cost V 5 bases and J 5 bases; bases outside gene matches: 3. Per germline, CDR1 SGHVS and CDR2 FNYEAQ. The CDR3 loop reads CASSVTSGGTGELFF. Written as DNA, the CDR3 is TGTGCCAGCAGCGTAACTAGCGGGGGGACCGGGGAGCTGTTTTTT.

This chain links TRBV15 with TRBJ1-4; perhaps TRBD1 as D (6 bases). Trimming cost V 0 bases and J 17 bases, with 16 bases left between them. Germline V lookup: CDR1 LNHNV, CDR2 YYDKDF (reference sequence). The CDR3 loop spans 13 amino acids. The CDR3: CATSREGRTEGFF. CDR3 bases: TGTGCCACCAGCAGAGAGGGAAGGACAGAGGGTTTTTTT.

This chain links TRBV14 with TRBJ1-2, with D hard to call. The CDR3 length is 15 residues. Germline CDR1 reads SGHDN; CDR2 reads FVKESK. Trimming took off 1 base at V and 7 bases at J, with 16 bases between the two ends. As DNA, the CDR3 is TGTGCCAGCAGCCAAGTCACGGTCGCGAATAGTGGCTACACCTTC. This sequence encodes CASSQVTVANSGYTF.